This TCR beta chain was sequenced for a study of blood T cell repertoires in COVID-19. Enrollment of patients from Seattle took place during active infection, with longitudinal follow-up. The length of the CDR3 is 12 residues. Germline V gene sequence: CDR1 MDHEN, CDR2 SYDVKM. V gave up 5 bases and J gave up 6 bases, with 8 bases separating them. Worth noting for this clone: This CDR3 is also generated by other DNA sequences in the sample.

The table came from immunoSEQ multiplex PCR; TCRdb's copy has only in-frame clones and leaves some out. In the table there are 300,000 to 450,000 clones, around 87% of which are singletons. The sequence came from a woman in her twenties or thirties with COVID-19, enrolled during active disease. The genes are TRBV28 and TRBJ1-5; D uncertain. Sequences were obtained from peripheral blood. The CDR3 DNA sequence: TGTGCCAGCAGTCTCGGTGGTCAGCCCCAGCATTTT. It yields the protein CASSLGGQPQHF.